This TCR beta chain is drawn from a study of cytomegalovirus exposure and HLA in healthy donors. Notes on the study in general: The study put roughly 160 TCR beta chains on its list as cytomegalovirus-associated.

Primers for the PCR totalled 60 Vbeta and 13 Jbeta. Profiling relied on immunoSEQ multiplex PCR, and the TCRdb table lists in-frame clones only, not all of them. The sample shows 33,000 or so clones, around 69% of them seen only once. As concerns this clone: What it recognizes is unknown.

The germline V and J ends were trimmed by 6 bases and 4 bases, with 16 bases remaining between them. Germline V gives CDR1 MNHEY, CDR2 SMNVEV (reference sequence). CDR3 length: 15 amino acids. The specimen sequenced was PBMCs. The chain is built from TRBV27 and TRBJ2-1, with D possibly matching TRBD1 (7 bases). This sequence originates from a young woman in good health and CMV-seropositive. Written as DNA, the CDR3 is TGTGCCAGCAGCAACAACAGGGGAGGTTACAATGAGCAGTTCTTC. Translating gives CASSNNRGGYNEQFF.